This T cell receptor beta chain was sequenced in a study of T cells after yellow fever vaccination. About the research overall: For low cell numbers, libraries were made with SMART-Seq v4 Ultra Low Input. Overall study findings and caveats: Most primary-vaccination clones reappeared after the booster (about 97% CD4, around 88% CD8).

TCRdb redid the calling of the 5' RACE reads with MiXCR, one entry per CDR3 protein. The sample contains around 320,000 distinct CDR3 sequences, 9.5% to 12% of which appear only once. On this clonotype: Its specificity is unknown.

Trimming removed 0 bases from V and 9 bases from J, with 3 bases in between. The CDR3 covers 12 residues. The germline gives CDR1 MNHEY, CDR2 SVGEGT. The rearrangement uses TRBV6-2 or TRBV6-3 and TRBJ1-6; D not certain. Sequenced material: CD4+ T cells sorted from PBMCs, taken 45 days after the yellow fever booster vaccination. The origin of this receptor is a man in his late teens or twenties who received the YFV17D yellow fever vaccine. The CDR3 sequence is CASSYSSSPLHF. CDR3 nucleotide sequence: TGTGCCAGCAGTTACTCGAGTTCACCCCTCCACTTT.